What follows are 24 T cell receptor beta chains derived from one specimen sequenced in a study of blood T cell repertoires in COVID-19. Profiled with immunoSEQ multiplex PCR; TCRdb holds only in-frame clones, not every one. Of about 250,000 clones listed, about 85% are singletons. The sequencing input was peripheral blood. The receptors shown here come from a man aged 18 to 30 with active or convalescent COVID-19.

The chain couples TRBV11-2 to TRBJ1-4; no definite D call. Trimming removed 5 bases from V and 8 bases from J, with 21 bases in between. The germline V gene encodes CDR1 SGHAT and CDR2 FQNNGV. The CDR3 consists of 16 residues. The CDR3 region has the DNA TGTGCCAGCAGCCGCCGGGAGAAGAATGGAGGAGAAAAACTGTTTTTT. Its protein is CASSRREKNGGEKLFF.

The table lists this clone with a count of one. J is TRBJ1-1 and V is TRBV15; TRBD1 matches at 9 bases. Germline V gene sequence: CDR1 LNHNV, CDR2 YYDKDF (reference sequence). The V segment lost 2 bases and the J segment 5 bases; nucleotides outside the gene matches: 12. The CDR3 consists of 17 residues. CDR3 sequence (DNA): TGTGCCACCAGCAGAAGGGGACAGGGTTGGGCGGGGACTGAAGCTTTCTTT. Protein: CATSRRGQGWAGTEAFF. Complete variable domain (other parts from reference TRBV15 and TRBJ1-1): DAMVIQNPRYQVTQFGKPVTLSCSQTLNHNVMYWYQQKSSQAPKLLFHYYDKDFNNEADTPDNFQSRRPNTSFCFLDIRSPGLGDTAMYLCATSRRGQGWAGTEAFFGQGTRLTVV.

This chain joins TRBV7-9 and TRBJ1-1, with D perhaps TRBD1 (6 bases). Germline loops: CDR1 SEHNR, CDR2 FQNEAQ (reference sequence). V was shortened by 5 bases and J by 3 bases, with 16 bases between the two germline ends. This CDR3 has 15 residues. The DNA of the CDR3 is TGTGCCAGCAGCCCGCCAGGGACAAAATACACTGAAGCTTTCTTT. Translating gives CASSPPGTKYTEAFF.

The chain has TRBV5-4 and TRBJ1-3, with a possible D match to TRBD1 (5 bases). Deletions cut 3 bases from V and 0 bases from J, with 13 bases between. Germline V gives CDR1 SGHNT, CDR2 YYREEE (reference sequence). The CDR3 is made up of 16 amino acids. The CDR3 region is CASSSGTPSSGNTIYF. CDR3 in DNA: TGTGCCAGCAGCTCCGGGACTCCCAGCTCTGGAAACACCATATATTTT.

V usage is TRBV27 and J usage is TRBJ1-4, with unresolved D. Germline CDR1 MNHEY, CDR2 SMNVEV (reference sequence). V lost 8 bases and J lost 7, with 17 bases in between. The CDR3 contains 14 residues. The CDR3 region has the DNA TGTGCCAGCGCCGGGGAGGGATTCGGTGAAAAACTGTTTTTT. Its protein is CASAGEGFGEKLFF.

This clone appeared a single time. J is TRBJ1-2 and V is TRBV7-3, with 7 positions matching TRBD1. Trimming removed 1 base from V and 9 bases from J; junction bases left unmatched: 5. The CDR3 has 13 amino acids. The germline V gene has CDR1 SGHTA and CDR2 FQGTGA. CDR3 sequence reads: CASSLRQGDRYTF. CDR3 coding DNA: TGTGCCAGCAGCTTAAGACAGGGCGACCGCTACACCTTC.

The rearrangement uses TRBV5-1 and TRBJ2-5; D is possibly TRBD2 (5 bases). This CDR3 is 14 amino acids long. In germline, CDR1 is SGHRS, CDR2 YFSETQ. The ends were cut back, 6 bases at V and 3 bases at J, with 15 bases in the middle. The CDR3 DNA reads TGCGCCAGCAACACGGACCGGGGTGAAGAGACCCAGTACTTC. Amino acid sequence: CASNTDRGEETQYF.

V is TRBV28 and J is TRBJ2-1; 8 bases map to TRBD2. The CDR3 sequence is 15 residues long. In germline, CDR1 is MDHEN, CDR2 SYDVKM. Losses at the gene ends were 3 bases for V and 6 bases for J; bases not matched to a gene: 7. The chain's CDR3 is CASSFAGGRANEQFF. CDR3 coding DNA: TGTGCCAGCAGTTTTGCGGGAGGAAGGGCCAATGAGCAGTTCTTC.

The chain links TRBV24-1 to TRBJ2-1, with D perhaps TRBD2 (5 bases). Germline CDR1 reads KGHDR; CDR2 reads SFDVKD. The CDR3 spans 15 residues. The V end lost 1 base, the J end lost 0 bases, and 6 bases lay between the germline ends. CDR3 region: CATSDLAASYNEQFF. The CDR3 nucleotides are TGTGCCACCAGTGATTTAGCGGCCTCCTACAATGAGCAGTTCTTC.

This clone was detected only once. In nucleotides, the CDR3 is TGTGCCAGCATTAGCTCCTACAATGAGCAGTTCTTC. Its translation: CASISSYNEQFF. The genes are TRBV12-3 or TRBV12-4 and TRBJ2-1; D unclear. CDR3 length: 12 residues. Trimming pared 7 bases from V and 0 bases from J, leaving 4 bases between.

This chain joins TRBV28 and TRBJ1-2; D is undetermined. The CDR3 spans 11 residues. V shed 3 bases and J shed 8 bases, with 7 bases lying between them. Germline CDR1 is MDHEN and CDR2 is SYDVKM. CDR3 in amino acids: CASSFEGGYTF. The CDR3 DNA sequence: TGTGCCAGCAGTTTCGAGGGCGGCTACACCTTC.

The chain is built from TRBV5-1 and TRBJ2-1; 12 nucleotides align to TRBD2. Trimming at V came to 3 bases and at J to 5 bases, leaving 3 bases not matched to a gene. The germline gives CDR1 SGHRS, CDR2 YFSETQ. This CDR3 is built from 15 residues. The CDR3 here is CASSWGLAGNNEQFF. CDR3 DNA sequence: TGCGCCAGCAGCTGGGGACTAGCGGGTAACAATGAGCAGTTCTTC.

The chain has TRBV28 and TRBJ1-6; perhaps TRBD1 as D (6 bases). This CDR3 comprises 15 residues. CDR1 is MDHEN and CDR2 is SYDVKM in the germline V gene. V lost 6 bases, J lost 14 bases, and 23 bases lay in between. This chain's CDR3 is CASSGLTGLYRALHF. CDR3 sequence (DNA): TGTGCCAGCAGCGGCCTGACAGGACTCTATCGGGCCCTCCACTTT.

The CDR3 protein is CASNGGWTEAFF. In DNA, the CDR3 is TGTGCCAGTAACGGAGGGTGGACTGAAGCTTTCTTT. This chain connects TRBV19 to TRBJ1-1; D remains unclear. The CDR3 is made up of 12 amino acids. CDR1 is LNHDA, CDR2 SQIVND, per germline (reference sequence). Trimming removed 7 bases from V and 5 bases from J, with 11 bases in between.

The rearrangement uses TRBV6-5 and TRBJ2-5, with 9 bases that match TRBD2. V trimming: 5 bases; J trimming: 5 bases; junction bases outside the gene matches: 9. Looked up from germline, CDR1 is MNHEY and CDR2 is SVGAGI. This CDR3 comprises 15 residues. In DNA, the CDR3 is TGTGCCAGCAGTCCCGCTGGCGGGAGGGACGAGACCCAGTACTTC. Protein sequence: CASSPAGGRDETQYF.

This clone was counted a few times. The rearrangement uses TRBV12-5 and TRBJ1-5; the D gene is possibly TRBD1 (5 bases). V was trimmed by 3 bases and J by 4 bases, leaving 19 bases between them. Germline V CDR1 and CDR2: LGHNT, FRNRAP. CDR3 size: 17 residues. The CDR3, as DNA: TGTGCTAGTGGTTTCCCGATCGGGGGTCAGGCTAATCAGCCCCAGCATTTT. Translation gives CASGFPIGGQANQPQHF.

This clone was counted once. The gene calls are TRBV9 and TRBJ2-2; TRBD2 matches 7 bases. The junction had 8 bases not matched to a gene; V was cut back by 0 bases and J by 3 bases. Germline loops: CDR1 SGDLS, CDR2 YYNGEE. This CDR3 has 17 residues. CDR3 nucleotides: TGTGCCAGCAGCGTAGGGGAGGGGATCGGGTACACCGGGGAGCTGTTTTTT. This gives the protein CASSVGEGIGYTGELFF.

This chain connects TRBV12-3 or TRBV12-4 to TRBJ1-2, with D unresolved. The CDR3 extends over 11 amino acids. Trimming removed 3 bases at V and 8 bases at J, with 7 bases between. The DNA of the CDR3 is TGTGCCAGCAGTTTGGGGAGCGGCTACACCTTC. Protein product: CASSLGSGYTF.

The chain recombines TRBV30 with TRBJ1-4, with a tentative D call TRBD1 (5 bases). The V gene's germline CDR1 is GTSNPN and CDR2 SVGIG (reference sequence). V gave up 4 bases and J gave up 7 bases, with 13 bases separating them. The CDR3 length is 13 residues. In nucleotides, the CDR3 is TGTGCCTGGATGAGTAGGGGTCGTGAAAAACTGTTTTTT. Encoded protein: CAWMSRGREKLFF.

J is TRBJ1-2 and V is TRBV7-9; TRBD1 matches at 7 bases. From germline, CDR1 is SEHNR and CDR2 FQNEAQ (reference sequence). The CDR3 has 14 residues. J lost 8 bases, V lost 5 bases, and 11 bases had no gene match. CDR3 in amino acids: CASSALQGLGGYTF. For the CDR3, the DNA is TGTGCCAGCAGCGCCTTACAGGGGCTGGGGGGCTACACCTTC.

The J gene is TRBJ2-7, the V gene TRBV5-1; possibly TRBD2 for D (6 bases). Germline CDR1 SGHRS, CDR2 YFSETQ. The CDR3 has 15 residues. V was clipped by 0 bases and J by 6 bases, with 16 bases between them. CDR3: CASSLDSAGRVEQYF. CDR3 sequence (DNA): TGCGCCAGCAGCTTGGATTCCGCGGGGCGTGTCGAGCAGTACTTC.

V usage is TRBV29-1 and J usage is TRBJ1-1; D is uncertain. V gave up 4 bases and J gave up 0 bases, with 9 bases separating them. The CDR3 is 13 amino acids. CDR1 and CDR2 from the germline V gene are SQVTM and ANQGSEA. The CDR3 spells CSVVGRLNTEAFF. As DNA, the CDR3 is TGCAGCGTTGTGGGCAGGCTGAACACTGAAGCTTTCTTT.

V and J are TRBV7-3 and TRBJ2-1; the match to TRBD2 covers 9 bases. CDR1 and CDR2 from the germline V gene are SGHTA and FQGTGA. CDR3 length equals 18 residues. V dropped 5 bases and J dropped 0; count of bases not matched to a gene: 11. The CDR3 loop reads CASSRRRTSESSYNEQFF. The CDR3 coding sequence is TGTGCCAGCAGCCGAAGGAGGACTAGCGAAAGCTCCTACAATGAGCAGTTCTTC.

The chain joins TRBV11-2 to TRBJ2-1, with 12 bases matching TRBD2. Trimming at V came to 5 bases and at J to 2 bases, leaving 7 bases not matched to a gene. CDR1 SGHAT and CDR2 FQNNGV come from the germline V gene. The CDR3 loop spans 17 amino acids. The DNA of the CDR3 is TGTGCCAGCAGCCCCCGACGACTAGCGGGAGCCTACAATGAGCAGTTCTTC. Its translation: CASSPRRLAGAYNEQFF.